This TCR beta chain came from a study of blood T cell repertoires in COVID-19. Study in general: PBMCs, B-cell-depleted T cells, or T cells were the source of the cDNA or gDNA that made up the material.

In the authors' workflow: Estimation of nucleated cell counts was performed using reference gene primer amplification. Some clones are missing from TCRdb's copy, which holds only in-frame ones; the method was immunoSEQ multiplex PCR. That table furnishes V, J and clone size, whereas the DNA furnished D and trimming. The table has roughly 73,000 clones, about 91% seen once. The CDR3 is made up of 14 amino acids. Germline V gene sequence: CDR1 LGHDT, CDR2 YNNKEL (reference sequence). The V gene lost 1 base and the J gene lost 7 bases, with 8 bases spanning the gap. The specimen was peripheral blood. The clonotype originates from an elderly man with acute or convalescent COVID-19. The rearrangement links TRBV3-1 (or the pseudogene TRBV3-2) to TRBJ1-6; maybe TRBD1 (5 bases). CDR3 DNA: TGTGCCAGCAGCCAAGCAGGGATCAATTCACCCCTCCACTTT. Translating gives CASSQAGINSPLHF.